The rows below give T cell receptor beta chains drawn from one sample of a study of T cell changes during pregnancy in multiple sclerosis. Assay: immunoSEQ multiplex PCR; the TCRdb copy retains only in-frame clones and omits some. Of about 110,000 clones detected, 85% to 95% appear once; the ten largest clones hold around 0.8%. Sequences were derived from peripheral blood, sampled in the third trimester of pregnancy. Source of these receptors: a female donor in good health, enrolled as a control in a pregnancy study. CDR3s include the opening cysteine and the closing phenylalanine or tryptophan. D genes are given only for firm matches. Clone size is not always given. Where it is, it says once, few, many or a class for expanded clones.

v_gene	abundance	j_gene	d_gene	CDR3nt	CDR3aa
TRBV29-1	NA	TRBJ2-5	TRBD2	TGCAGCGTTGAGCGAGCGGGGGGGCCCCAAGAGACCCAGTACTTC	CSVERAGGPQETQYF
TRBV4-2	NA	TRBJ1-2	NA	TGTGCCAGCAGCCAGGGGCTTGAAGGGAAGGGATTCTATGGCTACACCTTC	CASSQGLEGKGFYGYTF
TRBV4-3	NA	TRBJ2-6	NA	TGCGCCAGCAGCCAGGAGACAGGAAACTCTGGGGCCAACGTCCTGACTTTC	CASSQETGNSGANVLTF
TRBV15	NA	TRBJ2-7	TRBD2	TGTGCCACCAGCGGAGGACTAGCGGGGGCCTACGAGCAGTACTTC	CATSGGLAGAYEQYF
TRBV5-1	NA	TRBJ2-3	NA	TGCGCCAGCAGCCCCCAAGGCGGACACCTCACAGATACGCAGTATTTT	CASSPQGGHLTDTQYF
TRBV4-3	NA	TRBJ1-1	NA	TGCGCCAGCAGCCAAGTCCCTGCGGCAGGGGCTACTGAAGCTTTCTTT	CASSQVPAAGATEAFF
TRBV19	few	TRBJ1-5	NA	TGTGCCAGTAGTATTGCAGGGGCTCGGCAGCCCCAGCATTTT	CASSIAGARQPQHF
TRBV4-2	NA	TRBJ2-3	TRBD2	TGTGCCAGCAGCCACCCGACTAGCGGGGGCACAGATACGCAGTATTTT	CASSHPTSGGTDTQYF
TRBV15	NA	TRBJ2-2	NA	TGTGCCACCAGCAGAGTGTCTACCGGGGAGCTGTTTTTT	CATSRVSTGELFF
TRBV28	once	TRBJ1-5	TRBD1	TGTGCCAGCAGACAGACAGGGGGGATGGGTCTGAGTCAGCCCCAGCATTTT	CASRQTGGMGLSQPQHF
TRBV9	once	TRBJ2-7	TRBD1	TGTGCCAGCAGCGTAGGGTACAGGGGCTACGAGCAGTACTTC	CASSVGYRGYEQYF